This TCR beta chain emerged from a study of shared clonotypes between healthy human individuals. Findings and limits, study-wide: The study generally estimated greater richness for naive than memory subsets. Clonotypes that were shared across a handful of donors made up around 4.6% of naive CD4 clonotypes.

With respect to this clone: Its target is unknown.

All the donors were Caucasian adults who lived in Nashville, Tennessee. In the sorted-subset replicate PCRs, about 190 ng DNA, some 30,000 T cell genomes, was used. Some clones are missing from TCRdb's copy, which holds only in-frame ones; the method was immunoSEQ multiplex PCR. This table holds 800,000 to 1,200,000 clones, 75% to 85% found once. Germline loops: CDR1 SNHLY, CDR2 FYNNEI. Losses at the gene ends were 1 base for V and 7 bases for J; bases not matched to a gene: 11. The CDR3 covers 16 residues. The gene calls are TRBV2 and TRBJ1-2, with 8 bases matching TRBD1. The origin of this receptor is a young man in good health. Some clones in this sample may be carry-over from other donors' samples. Sequencing used memory CD4+ T cells from PBMCs. The subset: CD45RA-negative fraction. Here the CDR3 reads CASSEGRKTGVSGYTF. CDR3 coding DNA: TGTGCCAGCAGTGAAGGAAGGAAGACAGGGGTCTCTGGCTACACCTTC. Filled out from reference TRBV2 and TRBJ1-2, the complete variable domain reads EPEVTQTPSHQVTQMGQEVILRCVPISNHLYFYWYRQILGQKVEFLVSFYNNEISEKSEIFDDQFSVERPDGSNFTLKIRSTKLEDSAMYFCASSEGRKTGVSGYTFGSGTRLTVV.